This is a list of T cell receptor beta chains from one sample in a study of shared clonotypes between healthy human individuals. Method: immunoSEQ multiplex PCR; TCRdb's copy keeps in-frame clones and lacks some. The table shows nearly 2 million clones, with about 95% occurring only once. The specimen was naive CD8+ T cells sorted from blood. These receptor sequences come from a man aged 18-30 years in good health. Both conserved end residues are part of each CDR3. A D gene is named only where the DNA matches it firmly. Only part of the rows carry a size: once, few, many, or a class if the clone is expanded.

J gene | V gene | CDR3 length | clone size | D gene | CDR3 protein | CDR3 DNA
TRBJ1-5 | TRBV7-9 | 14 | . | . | CASSLAGGKEPQHF | TGTGCCAGCAGCTTAGCCGGGGGCAAGGAGCCCCAGCATTTT
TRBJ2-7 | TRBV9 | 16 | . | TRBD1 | CASSVDWDRGSYEQYF | TGTGCCAGCAGCGTAGATTGGGACAGGGGTTCCTACGAGCAGTACTTC
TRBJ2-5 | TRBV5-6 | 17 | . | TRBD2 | CASSLGGLAGVRETQYF | TGTGCCAGCAGCTTGGGGGGACTAGCGGGAGTCAGGGAGACCCAGTACTTC
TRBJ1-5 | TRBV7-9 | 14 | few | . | CASSLAGSNQPQHF | TGTGCCAGCAGCTTAGCGGGGAGCAATCAGCCCCAGCATTTT
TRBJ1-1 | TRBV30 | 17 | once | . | CAWSVDTYLLENTEAFF | TGTGCCTGGAGTGTGGACACTTACCTGCTTGAGAACACTGAAGCTTTCTTT
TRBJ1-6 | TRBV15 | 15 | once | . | CATSRDLGYNSPLHF | TGTGCCACCAGCAGAGATTTGGGGTATAATTCACCCCTCCACTTT
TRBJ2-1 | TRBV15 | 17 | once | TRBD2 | CATSREGISGYYNEQFF | TGTGCCACCAGCAGAGAAGGAATTAGCGGGTACTACAATGAGCAGTTCTTC
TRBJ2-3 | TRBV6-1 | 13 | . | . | CASIPGHTDTQYF | TGTGCCAGCATTCCGGGCCACACAGATACGCAGTATTTT
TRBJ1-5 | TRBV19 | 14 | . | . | CASKVGEGNQPQHF | TGTGCCAGTAAGGTCGGGGAGGGCAATCAGCCCCAGCATTTT
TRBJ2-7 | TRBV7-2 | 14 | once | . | CASSLFSVENEQYF | TGTGCCAGCAGCTTATTCTCCGTGGAGAACGAGCAGTACTTC
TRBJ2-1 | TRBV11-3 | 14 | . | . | CASSLDGGDNEQFF | TGTGCCAGCAGCTTAGACGGAGGGGACAATGAGCAGTTCTTC
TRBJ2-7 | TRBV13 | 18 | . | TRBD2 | CASSPSRGGAIPYYEQYF | TGTGCCAGCAGCCCCAGTCGCGGGGGGGCCATCCCGTACTACGAGCAGTACTTC
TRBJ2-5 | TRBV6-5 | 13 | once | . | CASSYGSGGTQYF | TGTGCCAGCAGTTACGGTTCAGGCGGGACCCAGTACTTC
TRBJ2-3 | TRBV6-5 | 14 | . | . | CASSSSDSTDTQYF | TGTGCCAGCAGTTCCTCTGATTCCACAGATACGCAGTATTTT
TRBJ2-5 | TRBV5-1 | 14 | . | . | CASSSQQGRETQYF | TGCGCCAGCAGCTCCCAGCAGGGGAGAGAGACCCAGTACTTC
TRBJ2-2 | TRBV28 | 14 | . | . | CASSWDSGPGELFF | TGTGCCAGCAGCTGGGACTCCGGGCCGGGGGAGCTGTTTTTT
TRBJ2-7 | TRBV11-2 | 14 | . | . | CASSLGARLYEQYF | TGTGCCAGCAGCTTAGGTGCAAGGTTGTACGAGCAGTACTTC
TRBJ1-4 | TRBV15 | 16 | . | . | CATSIRFPPGDEKLFF | TGTGCCACCAGCATCCGGTTTCCCCCCGGGGATGAAAAACTGTTTTTT
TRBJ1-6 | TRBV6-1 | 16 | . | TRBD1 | CASSADQQGVVAPLHF | TGTGCCAGCAGTGCTGATCAACAGGGGGTCGTGGCACCCCTCCACTTT
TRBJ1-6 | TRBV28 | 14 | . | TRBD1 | CASSVGQLDSPLHF | TGTGCCAGCAGCGTGGGACAGCTTGATTCACCCCTCCACTTT
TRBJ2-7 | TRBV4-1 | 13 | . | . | CASSSQGGYEQYF | TGCGCCAGCAGCTCCCAGGGGGGGTACGAGCAGTACTTC
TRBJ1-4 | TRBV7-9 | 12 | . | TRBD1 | CASSSGGGSLVF | TGTGCCAGCAGCTCAGGGGGGGGAAGTTTGGTCTTT
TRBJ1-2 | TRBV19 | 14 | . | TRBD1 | CASSLTGDNYGYTF | TGTGCCAGTAGCCTCACAGGGGATAACTATGGCTACACCTTC
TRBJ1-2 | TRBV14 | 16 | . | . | CASSQDTGRPFYGYTF | TGTGCCAGCAGCCAAGATACAGGCCGCCCTTTCTATGGCTACACCTTC
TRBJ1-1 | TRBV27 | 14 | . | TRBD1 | CASSRDREGAEAFF | TGTGCCAGCAGCCGGGACAGGGAGGGAGCTGAAGCTTTCTTT
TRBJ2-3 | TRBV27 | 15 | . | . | CASSPRLAVTDTQYF | TGTGCCAGCAGCCCAAGGCTAGCCGTCACAGATACGCAGTATTTT
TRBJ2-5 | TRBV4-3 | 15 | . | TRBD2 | CASSQVAGRRETQYF | TGCGCCAGCAGCCAAGTAGCGGGGCGGAGGGAGACCCAGTACTTC
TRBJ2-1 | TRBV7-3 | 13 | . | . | CASSHFLGNEQFF | TGTGCCAGCAGCCATTTTCTGGGCAATGAGCAGTTCTTC
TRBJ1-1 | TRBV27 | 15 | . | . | CASSLAGGLNTEAFF | TGTGCCAGCAGTTTAGCGGGTGGATTGAACACTGAAGCTTTCTTT
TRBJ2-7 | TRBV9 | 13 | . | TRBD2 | CASGGGGTYEQYF | TGTGCCAGCGGTGGCGGGGGTACCTACGAGCAGTACTTC
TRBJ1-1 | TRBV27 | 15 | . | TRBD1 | CASSQYRGLGDGAFF | TGTGCCAGCAGTCAGTACAGGGGGCTCGGCGACGGCGCTTTCTTT
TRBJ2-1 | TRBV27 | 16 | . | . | CASSWAWGENYNEQFF | TGTGCCAGCAGTTGGGCCTGGGGGGAGAACTACAATGAGCAGTTCTTC
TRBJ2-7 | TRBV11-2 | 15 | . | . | CATARGAGGSYEQYF | TGTGCCACCGCTCGGGGGGCAGGGGGTTCCTACGAGCAGTACTTC
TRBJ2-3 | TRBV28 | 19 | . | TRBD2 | CASSYPGTSGVLLTDTQYF | TGTGCCAGCAGCTATCCCGGGACTAGCGGGGTACTTCTCACAGATACGCAGTATTTT
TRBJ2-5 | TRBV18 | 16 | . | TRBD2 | CASSPLAGDKEETQYF | TGTGCCAGCTCACCATTAGCGGGAGATAAGGAAGAGACCCAGTACTTC
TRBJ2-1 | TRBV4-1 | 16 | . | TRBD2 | CASSLLGLAGGNEQFF | TGCGCCAGCAGCCTCCTTGGACTAGCGGGGGGGAATGAGCAGTTCTTC
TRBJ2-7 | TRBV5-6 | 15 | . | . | CASSLEPGETYEQYF | TGTGCCAGCAGCTTGGAGCCGGGGGAGACCTACGAGCAGTACTTC
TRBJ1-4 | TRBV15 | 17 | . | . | CATSATQGWGTNEKLFF | TGTGCCACCAGCGCCACACAGGGATGGGGAACTAATGAAAAACTGTTTTTT
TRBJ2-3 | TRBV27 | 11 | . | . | CATQGSDTQYF | TGTGCCACTCAGGGCTCAGATACGCAGTATTTT